The next 20 T cell receptor beta chains were all read from a single sample in a study of T-cell memory formation after mild COVID-19 (dated by TCRdb to the early 2020s). The method was 5' RACE. The reads were generated on an Illumina NovaSeq 6000. The public reads were quality trimmed at Q25 with fastp and then assembled into clones with MiXCR by TCRdb, keeping productive beta chains. When rows share a CDR3 protein, they turn into one entry using the most common DNA and genes. In all, the sample holds 400,000 or so distinct CDR3 sequences, and around 20% of those were seen once. The ten biggest clones cover 7.5% to 10% of the sample. The specimen was PBMCs or a T cell subset sorted from them (not recorded which). These receptor sequences come from an adult woman who had mild COVID-19 (a few samples of this study predate the infection). The sample titles of this study are shuffled in the database, so cell type and time point are left out; the donor was told from shared clones.

In its sample, this clonotype was seen many times. The chain couples TRBV20-1 to TRBJ2-7; TRBD2 aligns across 8 bases. The CDR3 loop spans 13 amino acids. With V trimmed by 3 bases and J by 3 bases, 4 bases remained unmatched. Germline CDR1 reads DFQATT; CDR2 reads SNEGSKA (reference sequence). The CDR3 loop reads CSARETSDYEQYF. For the CDR3, the DNA is TGCAGTGCTAGGGAGACTAGCGACTACGAGCAGTACTTC.

The V call is TRBV7-2, the J call TRBJ2-5; 9 bases fit TRBD2. Looked up from germline, CDR1 is SGHTA and CDR2 is FQGNSA. The V segment lost 1 base and the J segment 2 bases; nucleotides outside the gene matches: 8. This CDR3 spans 17 amino acids. The CDR3 reads CASSLVWRGGRQETQYF. Written as DNA, the CDR3 is TGTGCCAGCAGCTTAGTCTGGCGGGGGGGCAGACAAGAGACCCAGTACTTC.

This clonotype has just a few counts. The junction departs from the called germline gene at one end, perhaps through a read error. The DNA of the CDR3 is TGCAGCGTTGAAGTAACCCAGGGGGTTCGGATCGCCTTC. Translated, it gives CSVEVTQGVRIAF. The chain employs TRBV29-1 and TRBJ1-2, with TRBD1 matching 7 bases. The CDR3 is made up of 13 amino acids. Germline V gene lookup returns CDR1 SQVTM and CDR2 ANQGSEA.

This clonotype was seen a few times. The V gene is TRBV24-1, the J gene TRBJ2-1; perhaps TRBD1 as D (5 bases). Trimming removed 3 bases at V and 8 bases at J, with 13 bases between. Germline V lookup: CDR1 KGHDR, CDR2 SFDVKD. The CDR3 spans 14 residues. The CDR3 sequence is CATSDNFQGYEQFF. CDR3 coding DNA: TGTGCCACCAGTGATAACTTCCAGGGCTATGAGCAGTTCTTC.

A few counts support this clonotype. V usage is TRBV5-5 and J usage is TRBJ2-1; D assignment may be TRBD1 or TRBD2 (5 bases each). This CDR3 is built from 18 residues. Per the germline V gene, CDR1 is SGHKS and CDR2 is YYEKEE (reference sequence). V gave up 2 bases and J gave up 0 bases, with 18 bases separating them. The CDR3 loop reads CASSLTGTGAGSYNEQFF. The CDR3 coding sequence is TGTGCCAGCAGCTTAACGGGAACCGGGGCTGGCTCCTACAATGAGCAGTTCTTC.

This clonotype came up a few times. The chain couples TRBV4-2 to TRBJ2-3; 7 positions agree with TRBD2. Germline V gene sequence: CDR1 LGHNA, CDR2 YNFKEQ. Unmatched junction bases numbered 7, after V lost 4 bases and J lost 3 bases. The CDR3 is made up of 15 amino acids. The CDR3 sequence: CASSPTRGGTDTQYF. The CDR3 coding sequence is TGTGCCAGCAGCCCCACTAGGGGAGGGACAGATACGCAGTATTTT.

This clonotype was detected only a few times. This sequence joins TRBV24-1 and TRBJ1-1; D might be TRBD1 (5 bases). Between the trimmed V and J ends, which lost 3 bases and 3 bases, there was a span of 13 bases. This CDR3 has 15 amino acids. In germline, CDR1 is KGHDR, CDR2 SFDVKD. CDR3 DNA sequence: TGTGCCACCAGTGATGGGGGGGGAGGTGACACTGAAGCTTTCTTT. Its protein is CATSDGGGGDTEAFF.

This clonotype was found a few times. V usage is TRBV5-5 and J usage is TRBJ2-5; 7 bases fit TRBD1. The J segment lost 3 bases and the V segment lost 4 bases, leaving 12 bases of the junction unmatched. Per the germline V gene, CDR1 is SGHKS and CDR2 is YYEKEE (reference sequence). The length of the CDR3 is 16 residues. This CDR3 is CASSPQPQGREETQYF. Written as DNA, the CDR3 is TGTGCCAGCAGCCCCCAACCACAGGGGCGGGAAGAGACCCAGTACTTC.

This clonotype was counted only a few times. The chain is built from TRBV7-2 and TRBJ2-1; D is possibly TRBD2 (6 bases). Trimming took 5 bases from V and 2 from J, leaving 13 bases between them. The CDR3 has 15 amino acids. Germline values: CDR1 SGHTA, CDR2 FQGNSA. Here the CDR3 reads CASSHSGTPYNEQFF. CDR3 nucleotides: TGTGCCAGCAGCCATAGCGGAACACCCTACAATGAGCAGTTCTTC.

This chain connects TRBV5-1 to TRBJ2-7; 7 positions match TRBD1. The CDR3 spans 13 residues. Germline CDR1 and CDR2: SGHRS and YFSETQ. The ends lost 0 bases at V and 6 bases at J; junction bases unmatched: 3. In nucleotides, the CDR3 is TGCGCCAGCAGCTTGGGGGACAGTCGCGAGCAGTACTTC. The encoded protein is CASSLGDSREQYF.

The rearrangement links TRBV4-2 to TRBJ2-7; tentatively, D is TRBD2 (6 bases). Per the germline V gene, CDR1 is LGHNA and CDR2 is YNFKEQ. With 1 base removed from V and 2 bases from J, the gap between germline ends came to 12 bases. The length of the CDR3 is 15 residues. The CDR3 region is CASSQAGTSTYEQYF. CDR3 sequence (DNA): TGTGCCAGCAGCCAAGCGGGAACTAGCACCTACGAGCAGTACTTC.

The chain has TRBV30 and TRBJ1-1, with D hard to call. This CDR3 comprises 12 residues. Germline lookup yields CDR1 GTSNPN and CDR2 SVGIG (reference sequence). The V and J ends lost 5 bases and 0 bases respectively, with 7 bases between them. The CDR3 loop reads CAWGQLNTEAFF. The CDR3 DNA reads as TGTGCCTGGGGGCAACTGAACACTGAAGCTTTCTTT.

The chain combines TRBV6-6 with TRBJ2-1; the match to TRBD1 covers 8 bases. The germline V gene encodes CDR1 MNHNY and CDR2 SVGAGI (reference sequence). After removal of 9 bases from V and 3 bases from J, the junction contained 7 bases not matched to a gene. The CDR3 sequence is 14 residues long. The CDR3, as DNA: TGTGCCAGTAGAGCAGGGGGCAGCTACAATGAGCAGTTCTTC. It encodes CASRAGGSYNEQFF.

This clonotype was observed a few times. The V gene is TRBV18, the J gene TRBJ2-3; 9 bases map to TRBD2. Germline CDR1 is KGHSH and CDR2 is LQKENI. Trimming cost V 0 bases and J 6 bases; bases outside gene matches: 4. The CDR3 sequence is 15 residues long. CDR3: CASSPPPSGDDTQYF. In DNA form, the CDR3 reads TGTGCCAGCTCACCACCGCCTAGCGGGGACGATACGCAGTATTTT.

This clonotype was detected ten times or more. The chain links TRBV7-3 to TRBJ1-2; 9 nucleotides align to TRBD1. After removal of 2 bases from V and 7 bases from J, the junction contained 8 bases not matched to a gene. CDR3 length equals 15 residues. Germline loops: CDR1 SGHTA, CDR2 FQGTGA. This CDR3 is CASSLGTGIVGGYTF. The CDR3 bases are TGTGCCAGCAGCTTAGGGACAGGGATCGTGGGTGGCTACACCTTC.

This clonotype was seen a few times. The J gene is TRBJ2-1, the V gene TRBV5-8; 9 bases map to TRBD2. J was trimmed by 4 bases and V by 2 bases; bases with no gene match: 4. CDR3 length: 15 residues. Germline loops: CDR1 SGHTS, CDR2 YDEGEE. CDR3 DNA: TGTGCCAGCAGCTTCGGTAGCGGGAGATACAATGAGCAGTTCTTC. As protein: CASSFGSGRYNEQFF.

This clonotype has only a few counts. The rearrangement joins TRBV20-1 to TRBJ2-3; D not certain. With 2 bases removed from V and 3 bases from J, the gap between germline ends came to 15 bases. The germline V gene encodes CDR1 DFQATT and CDR2 SNEGSKA (reference sequence). CDR3 length: 15 residues. The CDR3 here is CSARSVGTATDTQYF. In nucleotides, the CDR3 is TGCAGTGCTAGATCGGTCGGTACTGCTACAGATACGCAGTATTTT.

The rearrangement uses TRBV6-5 and TRBJ1-6; 7 nucleotides agree with TRBD1. This CDR3 is built from 15 residues. With V trimmed by 6 bases and J by 5 bases, 7 bases remained unmatched. Germline V gene data show CDR1 as MNHEY and CDR2 as SVGAGI. The CDR3 here is CASRYTGVDNSPLHF. CDR3 DNA sequence: TGTGCCAGCAGATACACAGGGGTGGATAATTCACCCCTCCACTTT.

The gene calls are TRBV6-4 and TRBJ2-1, with 8 bases identical to TRBD2. Germline V lookup: CDR1 MRHNA, CDR2 SNTAGT. Losses at the gene ends were 4 bases for V and 6 bases for J; bases not matched to a gene: 5. The CDR3 totals 14 residues. The CDR3 nucleotides are TGTGCCAGCAGTGCCCGGGAGGGGGGCAATGAGCAGTTCTTC. Protein: CASSAREGGNEQFF.

In this sample, this clonotype turned up a few times. The chain uses TRBV7-6 and TRBJ1-4; D uncertain. CDR3 length: 15 residues. Trimming pared 6 bases from V and 7 bases from J, leaving 18 bases between. Germline V gene lookup returns CDR1 SGHVS and CDR2 FNYEAQ. The CDR3 nucleotides read TGTGCCAGCAGGCTGGCCGTGAAGACTCGTGAAAAACTGTTTTTT. Its protein product is CASRLAVKTREKLFF.